The 10 T cell receptor beta chains presented below share a single source sample, sequenced in a study of cytomegalovirus exposure and HLA in healthy donors. Primers for the PCR totalled 60 Vbeta and 13 Jbeta. Profiling relied on immunoSEQ multiplex PCR, and the TCRdb table lists in-frame clones only, not all of them. Found here are 50,000 or so clones, 65% to 85% of them singletons; the top ten hold under 2.5%. Sample: PBMCs. The receptors derive from a boy younger than 18 in good health and CMV-seropositive.

This clone came up a few times. V is TRBV7-9 and J is TRBJ1-3, with D uncertain. This CDR3 region has 15 residues. The ends were cut back, 8 bases at V and 0 bases at J, with 14 bases in the middle. The germline gives CDR1 SEHNR, CDR2 FQNEAQ (reference sequence). CDR3 sequence (DNA): TGTGCCAGCGAACAACCGCGGAGCTCTGGAAACACCATATATTTT. Its protein product is CASEQPRSSGNTIYF.

This clone was seen more than once but under ten times. J is TRBJ2-2 and V is TRBV6-5, with TRBD1 identical over 8 bases. The CDR3 has 14 amino acids. J was trimmed by 6 bases and V by 8 bases; bases with no gene match: 8. CDR1 MNHEY and CDR2 SVGAGI come from the germline V gene. CDR3 residues: CASHRDRMAGELFF. For the CDR3, the DNA is TGTGCCAGCCATCGGGACAGGATGGCCGGGGAGCTGTTTTTT.

The chain joins TRBV7-2 to TRBJ2-4; 7 bases align to TRBD1. Losses at the gene ends were 5 bases for V and 12 bases for J; bases not matched to a gene: 7. Germline values: CDR1 SGHTA, CDR2 FQGNSA. The CDR3 contains 12 residues. The CDR3 spells CASSAYRGHQYF. The DNA of the CDR3 is TGTGCCAGCAGCGCATACAGGGGCCATCAGTACTTC.

The rearrangement links TRBV6-4 to TRBJ2-3, with 14 bases that match TRBD2. The CDR3 spans 16 residues. Per germline, CDR1 MRHNA and CDR2 SNTAGT. The junction had 1 base not matched to a gene; V was cut back by 1 base and J by 4 bases. CDR3 nucleotide sequence: TGTGCCAGCAGTGACTGGACTAGCGGGGGGCCAGATACGCAGTATTTT. Translation gives CASSDWTSGGPDTQYF.

The chain has TRBV7-9 and TRBJ1-4; 10 nucleotides match TRBD1. Looked up from germline, CDR1 is SEHNR and CDR2 is FQNEAQ (reference sequence). The CDR3 runs 16 residues. Trimming cost V 0 bases and J 8 bases; bases outside gene matches: 6. The CDR3 loop is CASSLAVGTGAEKLFF. The DNA of the CDR3 is TGTGCCAGCAGCTTAGCCGTCGGGACAGGGGCCGAAAAACTGTTTTTT.

J is TRBJ2-3 and V is TRBV6-1; 13 positions agree with TRBD2. The V gene's germline CDR1 is MNHNS and CDR2 SASEGT. The V and J ends lost 1 base and 2 bases, in that order; junction bases with no gene match: 9. The CDR3 sequence is 19 residues long. The CDR3 coding sequence is TGTGCCAGCAGTGAAGGATTAGCACTAGCGGGGGGGTACACAGATACGCAGTATTTT. Translated, it gives CASSEGLALAGGYTDTQYF.

The chain has TRBV25-1 and TRBJ1-1; D is uncertain. The germline V gene has CDR1 MGHDK and CDR2 SYGVNS. Between the trimmed V and J ends, which lost 8 bases and 1 base, there was a span of 11 bases. The CDR3 is 13 residues long. CDR3 bases: TGTGCCAGCGCCGAGAGAGCGAACACTGAAGCTTTCTTT. This encodes CASAERANTEAFF.

This clone was seen a handful of times. The CDR3 nucleotides read TGTGCCAGCTCGCCCCTCAGGCTTGAAGCAGGCTATGGCTACACCTTC. Translation gives CASSPLRLEAGYGYTF. V is TRBV7-2 and J is TRBJ1-2, with D uncertain. This CDR3 region has 16 residues. The germline V gene has CDR1 SGHTA and CDR2 FQGNSA. The V and J ends lost 8 bases and 4 bases respectively, with 23 bases between them.

V usage is TRBV21-1 and J usage is TRBJ2-7; the table's D call, TRBD2, was not checked against the DNA. TRBV21-1 is a documented pseudogene. The CDR3 spans 15 residues. Here the CDR3 DNA reads TGTGCCAGCAGCAAAAGGAAGGGACTTACCCACGAGCAGTACTTC. Residues: CASSKRKGLTHEQYF.

This clone was seen only once. The chain has TRBV13 and TRBJ2-5; a weak D match, TRBD2 (6 bases). Per the germline V gene, CDR1 is PRHDT and CDR2 is FYEKMQ (reference sequence). The CDR3 extends over 13 amino acids. V was trimmed by 1 base and J by 4 bases, leaving 7 bases between them. CDR3 region: CASSLEGGETQYF. CDR3 in DNA: TGTGCCAGCAGCTTAGAGGGAGGAGAGACCCAGTACTTC.